Sequencing of this T cell receptor beta chain was carried out in a study of T cell changes during pregnancy in multiple sclerosis. In germline, CDR1 is MRHNA, CDR2 SNTAGT. V was clipped by 4 bases and J by 7 bases; unmatched bases: 9. The CDR3 is 15 residues long. TCRdb's copy holds only in-frame clones and misses some; the assay was immunoSEQ multiplex PCR. The repertoire holds roughly 23,000 clones, approximately 86% seen once, with around 0.93% in the top ten. This clone came up once. The sequenced sample was CD4+ T cells from peripheral blood mononuclear cells, obtained in the second trimester of pregnancy. This TCR was recovered from a female donor in good health, enrolled as a control in a pregnancy study. This rearrangement joins TRBV6-4 to TRBJ2-1; 8 positions match TRBD2. The chain's CDR3 is CASSVASGLDNEQFF. CDR3 nucleotide sequence: TGTGCCAGCAGTGTTGCTAGCGGGTTAGATAATGAGCAGTTCTTC.